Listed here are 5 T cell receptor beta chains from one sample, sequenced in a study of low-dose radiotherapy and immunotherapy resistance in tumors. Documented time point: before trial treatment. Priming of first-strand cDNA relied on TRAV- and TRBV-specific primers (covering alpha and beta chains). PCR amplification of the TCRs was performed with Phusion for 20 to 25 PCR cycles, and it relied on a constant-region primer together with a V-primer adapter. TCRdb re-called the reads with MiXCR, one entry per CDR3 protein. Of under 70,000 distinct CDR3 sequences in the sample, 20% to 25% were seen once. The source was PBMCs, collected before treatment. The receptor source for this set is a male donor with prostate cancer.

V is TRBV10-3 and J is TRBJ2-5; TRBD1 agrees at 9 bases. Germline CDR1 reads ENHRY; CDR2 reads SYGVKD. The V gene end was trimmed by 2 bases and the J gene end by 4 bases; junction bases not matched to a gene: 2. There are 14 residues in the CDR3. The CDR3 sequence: CAISETGGGETQYF. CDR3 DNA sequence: TGTGCCATCAGTGAGACAGGGGGCGGAGAGACCCAGTACTTC.

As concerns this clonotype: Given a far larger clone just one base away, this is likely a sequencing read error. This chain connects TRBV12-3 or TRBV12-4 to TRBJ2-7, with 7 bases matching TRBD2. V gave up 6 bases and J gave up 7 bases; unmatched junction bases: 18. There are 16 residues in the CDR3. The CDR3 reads CASRPQRGNSYNEQYF. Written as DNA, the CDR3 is TGTGCCAGCAGACCCCAGCGGGGCAATTCGTACAATGAGCAGTACTTC.

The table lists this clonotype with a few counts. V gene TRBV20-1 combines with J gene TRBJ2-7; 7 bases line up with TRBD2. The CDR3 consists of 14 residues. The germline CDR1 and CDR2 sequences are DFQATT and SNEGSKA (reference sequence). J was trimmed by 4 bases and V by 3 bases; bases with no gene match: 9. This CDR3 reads CSARGEGTPYEQYF. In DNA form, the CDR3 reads TGCAGTGCTAGGGGGGAGGGAACCCCGTACGAGCAGTACTTC.

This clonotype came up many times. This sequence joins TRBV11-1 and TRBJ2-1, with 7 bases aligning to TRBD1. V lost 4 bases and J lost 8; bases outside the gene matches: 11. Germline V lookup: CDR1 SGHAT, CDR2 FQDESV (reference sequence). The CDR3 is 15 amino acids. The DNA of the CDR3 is TGTGCCAGCAGCTCGGGACAGCTCCTGGGCTATGAGCAGTTCTTC. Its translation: CASSSGQLLGYEQFF.

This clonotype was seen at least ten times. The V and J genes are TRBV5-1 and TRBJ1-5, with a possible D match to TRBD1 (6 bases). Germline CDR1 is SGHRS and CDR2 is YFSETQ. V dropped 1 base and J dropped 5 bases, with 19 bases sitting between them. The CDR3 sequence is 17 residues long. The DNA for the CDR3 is TGCGCCAGCAGCTTGAGCCCCAGGGGTGAAGGGGATCAGCCCCAGCATTTT. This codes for CASSLSPRGEGDQPQHF.